This T cell receptor beta chain came from a study of T-cell reconstitution after alpha-beta-depleted transplantation in children. Preparation of the TCRbeta library was carried out with unique molecular identifiers. MiXCR, run by TCRdb on the PCR reads, gives a single entry per CDR3 protein. Altogether 350,000 to 500,000 distinct CDR3 sequences are present, about 45% being singletons, with the ten largest covering 25% to 30%. As regards this clonotype: The antigen is unknown.

V lost 7 bases to trimming and J lost 4 bases; unmatched junction nucleotides: 2. The germline CDR1 and CDR2 sequences are SGHDN and FVKESK. The CDR3 extends over 12 amino acids. Study results and limitations: T-cell counts and diversity at one year post-transplant came mainly from newly produced T cells. By about two months after transplant, alpha-beta T cells reportedly arose from several hundred graft clones that had expanded. The study traced high day-60 TCRbeta diversity in some patients to surviving recipient T cells and thymic progenitors.

The TCR comes from a girl aged 2-9 years with aplastic anemia, due to receive a stem cell transplant. The sequencing used PBMCs, collected before TCRalphabeta/CD19-depleted stem cell transplant. This chain links TRBV14 with TRBJ2-3; 7 bases line up with TRBD1. CDR3 loop: CASNRGPDTQYF. CDR3 DNA sequence: TGTGCCAGCAACAGGGGACCAGATACGCAGTATTTT.